This T cell receptor beta chain was obtained from a study of cytomegalovirus exposure and HLA in healthy donors. Study results and caveats: Sequencing likely caused a cluster of highly shared sequence variants.

Concerning this clone: Antigen unknown.

The CDR3 has 15 residues. From germline, CDR1 is SGHNT and CDR2 YYREEE (reference sequence). Between the trimmed V and J ends, which lost 2 bases and 1 base, there was a span of 9 bases. Primers: 60 Vbeta forward and 13 Jbeta reverse. Assay: immunoSEQ multiplex PCR; the TCRdb copy retains only in-frame clones and omits some. The profile shows 100,000 to 150,000 clones, 65% to 75% of them singletons. The gene calls are TRBV5-4 and TRBJ2-2; no clear D gene. The sequence came from a man aged 35 to 55 in good health and CMV-seropositive. Sequencing used PBMCs. The CDR3 sequence is CASSLRSGNTGELFF. The CDR3 DNA reads TGTGCCAGCAGCTTAAGATCCGGGAACACCGGGGAGCTGTTTTTT.